This TCR beta chain was sequenced for a study of CD8+ T cells in alopecia areata. Study-level findings and limits: Affected scalp, especially in alopecia totalis/universalis, had a higher clonality than normal scalp did. Mice showed TCR sharing more clearly than patients did, possibly owing to HLA.

CDR3 length: 15 amino acids. J was trimmed by 3 bases and V by 3 bases; bases with no gene match: 4. Germline CDR1 and CDR2: LGHNA and YNLKQL (reference sequence). cDNA serving as the sequencing template came from extracted, reverse transcribed RNA. Only in-frame clones appear in the TCRdb table, and some are missing; sequencing was by immunoSEQ multiplex PCR. This sample carries about 270,000 clones and no singletons, and roughly 1.2% goes to the top ten. Scientists pooled cutaneous lymph node cells and sorted them on CD4, CD8alpha, NKG2D, NKG2ACE and other markers. This clone was observed a few times. Its antigen is unidentified. Any gene name here is a mouse gene name. From the germline J gene comes the end of the CDR3, since the read stops 4 residues before it.

The source material was CD4+ T cells sorted from a lymph node. The clonotype comes from a C3H/HeJ mouse with alopecia areata. For this strain, the MHC haplotype corresponds to H2-k. The chain employs TRBV5 and TRBJ1-2; 10 bases line up with TRBD1. The CDR3 sequence: CASSQETGGDSDYTF. The part of the CDR3 DNA that was read is TGTGCCAGCAGCCAGGAGACAGGGGGCGACTCC.